Listed below are T cell receptor beta chains from one sample, sequenced in a study of shared clonotypes between healthy human individuals. Assay: immunoSEQ multiplex PCR; the TCRdb copy retains only in-frame clones and omits some. The sample lists under 850,000 clones, around 92% occurring once. Sequences were obtained from naive CD8+ T cells sorted from blood. The receptor set was obtained from a man aged 25 to 45 in good health. CDR3s include the opening cysteine and the closing phenylalanine or tryptophan. The D gene is left open where the match is weak. Only part of the rows carry a size: once, few, many, or a class if the clone is expanded.

D: TRBD2; V: TRBV27; size: -; J: TRBJ2-7; DNA: TGTGCCAGCAGTTTAGGGACTAGCAGCTACGAGCAGTACTTC; CDR3: CASSLGTSSYEQYF
D: TRBD1; V: TRBV6-1; size: -; J: TRBJ2-7; DNA: TGTGCCAGCAGTGAAGCGCTTGGACAGGGGAACGAGCAGTACTTC; CDR3: CASSEALGQGNEQYF
D: -; V: TRBV7-3; size: -; J: TRBJ2-7; DNA: TGTGCCAGCAGCTCGTGGTCTGGGCCAAACTACGAGCAGTACTTC; CDR3: CASSSWSGPNYEQYF
D: -; V: TRBV2; size: -; J: TRBJ2-2; DNA: TGTGCCAGCAGTGAAGCGATTAGTTCAGGGAGGACCGGGGAGCTGTTTTTT; CDR3: CASSEAISSGRTGELFF
D: TRBD2; V: TRBV7-2; size: -; J: TRBJ2-5; DNA: TGTGCCAGCAGCTTGGGTGGGACTACGGAGACCCAGTACTTC; CDR3: CASSLGGTTETQYF
D: -; V: TRBV28; size: -; J: TRBJ2-1; DNA: TGTGCCAGCAGTGGCAGGGAGTATGAGCAGTTCTTC; CDR3: CASSGREYEQFF
D: -; V: TRBV9; size: -; J: TRBJ2-7; DNA: TGTGCCAGCAGCGTTGACGGAACCTACGAGCAGTACTTC; CDR3: CASSVDGTYEQYF
D: -; V: TRBV28; size: -; J: TRBJ2-7; DNA: TGTGCCAGCAGTTCAGGGTTATACGAGCAGTACTTC; CDR3: CASSSGLYEQYF
D: TRBD2; V: TRBV9; size: few; J: TRBJ2-5; DNA: TGTGCCAGCAGCGTAGGCCTAGCGGGAGTGCTAGAAACCCAGTACTTC; CDR3: CASSVGLAGVLETQYF
D: -; V: TRBV13; size: once; J: TRBJ1-1; DNA: TGTGCCAGCAGCACAACTCCCCGGGGCGCAGGCACTGAAGCTTTCTTT; CDR3: CASSTTPRGAGTEAFF
D: -; V: TRBV30; size: once; J: TRBJ1-1; DNA: TGTGCCTGGAGTGTAGGTATAACGAACACTGAAGCTTTCTTT; CDR3: CAWSVGITNTEAFF
D: -; V: TRBV7-8; size: -; J: TRBJ2-5; DNA: TGTGCCAGCAGCTTAAGTCGGGAAGGCCTGAACCAAGAGACCCAGTACTTC; CDR3: CASSLSREGLNQETQYF
D: -; V: TRBV6-1; size: -; J: TRBJ1-5; DNA: TGTGCCAGCAGCTCCTCTAATAGCAATCAGCCCCAGCATTTT; CDR3: CASSSSNSNQPQHF
D: -; V: TRBV6-5; size: -; J: TRBJ1-1; DNA: TGTGCCAGCAGTTCCGGCACTGAAGCTTTCTTT; CDR3: CASSSGTEAFF
D: TRBD2; V: TRBV7-6; size: few; J: TRBJ2-1; DNA: TGTGCCAGCAGTGGTCTAGCGGGAATGACTGAGCAGTTCTTC; CDR3: CASSGLAGMTEQFF
D: -; V: TRBV6-5; size: -; J: TRBJ1-5; DNA: TGTGCCAGCAGTTACTCGAGCGACCGGCTTAATCAGCCCCAGCATTTT; CDR3: CASSYSSDRLNQPQHF
D: -; V: TRBV4-1; size: -; J: TRBJ2-7; DNA: TGCGCCAGCAGCCAAACCCCTTCAAGCTACGAGCAGTACTTC; CDR3: CASSQTPSSYEQYF
D: -; V: TRBV6-1; size: -; J: TRBJ2-3; DNA: TGTGCCAGCAGTGACCTCAGAACAGATACGCAGTATTTT; CDR3: CASSDLRTDTQYF
D: TRBD1; V: TRBV27; size: -; J: TRBJ2-7; DNA: TGTGCCAGCAGTGGACAGGGGATGGGTTACGAGCAGTACTTC; CDR3: CASSGQGMGYEQYF
D: -; V: TRBV27; size: -; J: TRBJ1-5; DNA: TGTGCCAGCAGTGTAGGACAGCCGAATCAGCCCCAGCATTTT; CDR3: CASSVGQPNQPQHF
D: TRBD1; V: TRBV19; size: -; J: TRBJ1-1; DNA: TGTGCCAGTAGCCTGACAGGGCTGAACACTGAAGCTTTCTTT; CDR3: CASSLTGLNTEAFF
D: -; V: TRBV27; size: once; J: TRBJ1-1; DNA: TGTGCCAGCAGGAACAGGGCGGGGGTGAACACTGAAGCTTTCTTT; CDR3: CASRNRAGVNTEAFF
D: TRBD1; V: TRBV25-1; size: -; J: TRBJ2-5; DNA: TGTGCCAGCAGTGAAGGACAGGGCAAAGAGACCCAGTACTTC; CDR3: CASSEGQGKETQYF
D: -; V: TRBV2; size: -; J: TRBJ2-1; DNA: TGTGCCAGCAGGGAGGGGGCCCCACCCCCGGGGGAGCAGTTCTTC; CDR3: CASREGAPPPGEQFF
D: TRBD1; V: TRBV6-1; size: -; J: TRBJ2-7; DNA: TGTGCCAGCAGCTTTGGGACAGGGGGCTACGAGCAGTACTTC; CDR3: CASSFGTGGYEQYF